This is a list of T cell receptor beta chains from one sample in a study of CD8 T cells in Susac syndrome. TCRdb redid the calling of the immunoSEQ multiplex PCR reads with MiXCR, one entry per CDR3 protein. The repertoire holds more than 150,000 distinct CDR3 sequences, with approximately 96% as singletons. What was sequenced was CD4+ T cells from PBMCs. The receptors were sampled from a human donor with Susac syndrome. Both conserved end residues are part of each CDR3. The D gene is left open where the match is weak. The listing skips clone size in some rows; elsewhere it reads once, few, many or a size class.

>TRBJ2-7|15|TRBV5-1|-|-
CASSLEIGYSYEQYF
TGCGCCAGCAGCTTGGAGATCGGGTATTCCTACGAGCAGTACTTC
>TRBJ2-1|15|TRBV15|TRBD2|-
CATSRTGTTYNEQFF
TGTGCCACCAGCAGAACCGGGACTACGTACAATGAGCAGTTCTTC
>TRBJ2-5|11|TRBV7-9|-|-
CASSKQETQYF
TGTGCCAGCAGCAAACAAGAGACCCAGTACTTC
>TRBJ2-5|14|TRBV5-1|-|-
CASSFGHDEETQYF
TGCGCCAGCAGCTTCGGGCACGACGAAGAGACCCAGTACTTC
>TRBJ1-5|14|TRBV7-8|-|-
CASSRSPRKAPQHF
TGTGCCAGCAGCCGATCCCCCCGGAAGGCGCCCCAGCATTTT
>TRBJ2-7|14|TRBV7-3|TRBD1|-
CASSLKGQGVEQYF
TGTGCCAGCAGCTTAAAGGGACAGGGTGTCGAGCAGTACTTC
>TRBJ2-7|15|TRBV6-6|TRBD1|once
CASSQPGQGLSEQYF
TGTGCCAGCAGCCAGCCGGGACAGGGACTATCGGAGCAGTACTTC
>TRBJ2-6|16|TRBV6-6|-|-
CASSYGPTAGANVLTF
TGTGCCAGCAGTTACGGCCCCACGGCAGGGGCCAACGTCCTGACTTTC
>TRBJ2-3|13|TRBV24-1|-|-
CATSGRGTDTQYF
TGTGCCACCAGTGGAAGGGGCACAGATACGCAGTATTTT
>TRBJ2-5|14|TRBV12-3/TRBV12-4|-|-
CATTLGGAQETQYF
TGTGCCACAACCCTTGGGGGGGCTCAAGAGACCCAGTACTTC
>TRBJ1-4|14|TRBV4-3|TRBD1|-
CASSQAQGDEKLFF
TGCGCCAGCAGCCAAGCCCAGGGGGACGAAAAACTGTTTTTT
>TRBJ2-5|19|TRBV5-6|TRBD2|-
CASSLRLAGGPSTQETQYF
TGTGCCAGCAGCTTGCGCCTAGCGGGGGGGCCTTCCACGCAAGAGACCCAGTACTTC
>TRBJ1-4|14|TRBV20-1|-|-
CSASFRDLQEKLFF
TGCAGTGCTAGTTTCAGGGATCTTCAGGAAAAACTGTTTTTT
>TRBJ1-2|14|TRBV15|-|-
CATSRDGRNYGYTF
TGTGCCACCAGCAGAGATGGGCGGAACTATGGCTACACCTTC
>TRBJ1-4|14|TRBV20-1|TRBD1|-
CSATQGQAVEKLFF
TGCAGTGCCACCCAGGGACAGGCGGTTGAAAAACTGTTTTTT
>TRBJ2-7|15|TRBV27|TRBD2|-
CASSLGTRPSYEQYF
TGTGCCAGCAGTTTAGGGACTAGACCTTCCTACGAGCAGTACTTC
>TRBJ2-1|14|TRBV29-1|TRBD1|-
CSVDPTGLGHEQFF
TGCAGCGTTGACCCGACAGGGTTGGGTCATGAGCAGTTCTTC
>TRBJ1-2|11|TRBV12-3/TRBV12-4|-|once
CASSPGNGYTF
TGTGCCAGCAGTCCAGGGAACGGCTACACCTTC
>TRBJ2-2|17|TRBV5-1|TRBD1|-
CASSPGTGAVNTGELFF
TGCGCCAGCAGCCCCGGGACAGGGGCGGTTAACACCGGGGAGCTGTTTTTT
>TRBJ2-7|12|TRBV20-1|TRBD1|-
CSATGQTYEQYF
TGCAGTGCAACGGGACAGACCTACGAGCAGTACTTC
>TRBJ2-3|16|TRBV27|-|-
CASSSWAGRRTDTQYF
TGTGCCAGCAGTTCTTGGGCAGGCAGACGAACAGATACGCAGTATTTT
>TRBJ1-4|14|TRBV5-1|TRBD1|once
CASSTDRVDEKLFF
TGCGCCAGCAGCACGGACAGGGTTGACGAAAAACTGTTTTTT
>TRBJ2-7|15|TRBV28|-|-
CASSGVGEYNYEQYF
TGTGCCAGCAGTGGAGTGGGGGAATACAACTACGAGCAGTACTTC
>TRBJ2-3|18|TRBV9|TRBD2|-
CASSHGTSGTTSTDTQYF
TGTGCCAGCAGCCACGGGACTAGCGGGACTACCAGCACAGATACGCAGTATTTT
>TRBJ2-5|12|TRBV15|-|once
CATSIRQETQYF
TGTGCCACCAGCATTCGACAAGAGACCCAGTACTTC
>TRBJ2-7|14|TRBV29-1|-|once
CSVEDVSGPDEQYF
TGCAGCGTTGAAGATGTCAGTGGGCCGGACGAGCAGTACTTC
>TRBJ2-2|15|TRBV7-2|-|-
CASSQAQGNTGELFF
TGTGCCAGCAGCCAAGCTCAGGGAAACACCGGGGAGCTGTTTTTT
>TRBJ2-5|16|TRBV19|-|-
CASSIGQPVRGGAQYF
TGTGCCAGTAGTATCGGACAGCCCGTAAGAGGAGGGGCCCAGTACTTC
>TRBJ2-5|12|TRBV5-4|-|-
CASSLDGETQYF
TGTGCCAGCAGCTTGGACGGAGAGACCCAGTACTTC